This passage covers 18 T cell receptor beta chains from one sample sequenced in a study of blood T cell repertoires in COVID-19 (dated by TCRdb to the early 2020s). Libraries were constructed by the immunoSEQ multiplex PCR assay. Imported from immuneACCESS, the table was reduced by TCRdb to in-frame sequences with V and J called. These copies leave out some clones; in studies compared against another copy, an unresolved V gene accounts for under half, and the cause of the remainder is not known. Here the sample has some 76,000 clones; around 80% occur a single time. The ten largest clones capture about 13% of the sample. Sequences were obtained from peripheral blood. The receptors here all came from a man between 45 and 60 years old with COVID-19, enrolled during active disease.

This chain links TRBV10-2 with TRBJ1-1, with D unresolved. CDR3 size: 13 residues. Between the trimmed V and J ends, which lost 8 bases and 5 bases, there was a span of 15 bases. The germline V gene encodes CDR1 WSHSY and CDR2 SAAADI. CDR3 coding DNA: TGCGCCAGCTGGGGAGGGCGAGGGACTGAAGCTTTCTTT. Its translation: CASWGGRGTEAFF.

The chain couples TRBV25-1 to TRBJ1-5; no definite D call. Germline-derived CDR1 and CDR2 are MGHDK and SYGVNS. This CDR3 is built from 17 residues. Trimming removed 5 bases at V and 7 bases at J, with 24 bases between. The CDR3 reads CASSPFSTFNPLQPQHF. In DNA, the CDR3 is TGTGCCAGCAGTCCTTTTAGTACCTTTAACCCCCTCCAGCCCCAGCATTTT.

CDR3 region: CASSLFAGDQNEQYF. CDR3 DNA sequence: TGTGCCAGCAGCCTTTTCGCAGGGGATCAGAACGAGCAGTACTTC. The genes are TRBV7-8 and TRBJ2-7; D is perhaps TRBD1 (6 bases). This CDR3 has 15 amino acids. V was trimmed by 5 bases and J by 5 bases, leaving 19 bases between them. CDR1 and CDR2 from the germline V gene are SGHVS and FQNEAQ.

V gene TRBV24-1 combines with J gene TRBJ2-2; a possible D gene is TRBD2 (5 bases). The CDR3 totals 16 residues. V was shortened by 4 bases and J by 3 bases, with 14 bases between the two germline ends. CDR1 and CDR2 from the germline V gene are KGHDR and SFDVKD. The CDR3 bases are TGTGCCACCAGTGAGGAGGACTCTGCGGACACCGGGGAGCTGTTTTTT. This gives the protein CATSEEDSADTGELFF.

The chain couples TRBV30 to TRBJ2-2; the D gene is possibly TRBD2 (7 bases). Between the trimmed V and J ends, which lost 0 bases and 6 bases, there was a span of 11 bases. Germline V lookup: CDR1 GTSNPN, CDR2 SVGIG (reference sequence). This CDR3 is 14 amino acids long. The CDR3 sequence: CAWSVKGGAGELFF. In nucleotides, the CDR3 is TGTGCCTGGAGTGTAAAGGGGGGGGCCGGGGAGCTGTTTTTT.

V usage is TRBV2 and J usage is TRBJ2-7; weak D call: TRBD2 (5 bases). The CDR3 has 12 residues. The ends were cut back, 0 bases at V and 11 bases at J, with 11 bases in the middle. Germline V gene data show CDR1 as SNHLY and CDR2 as FYNNEI. This CDR3 is CASSEAGTREYF. The CDR3 nucleotides read TGTGCCAGCAGTGAAGCAGGTACGAGGGAGTACTTC.

There are a few counts of this clone. The DNA of the CDR3 is TGTGCCAGCAGTGATGGTCAGGGGGCAAGGGAGCAGTACTTC. This gives the protein CASSDGQGAREQYF. The V gene is TRBV25-1, the J gene TRBJ2-7, with 8 positions matching TRBD1. Germline loops: CDR1 MGHDK, CDR2 SYGVNS. The CDR3 has 14 amino acids. J lost 7 bases, V lost 3 bases, and 8 bases had no gene match.

The CDR3, as DNA: TGTGCCACCAGCAGAGATAGGGGGACAGGGATGAACACTGAAGCTTTCTTT. This encodes CATSRDRGTGMNTEAFF. The J gene is TRBJ1-1, the V gene TRBV15; 9 bases agree with TRBD1. The germline gives CDR1 LNHNV, CDR2 YYDKDF (reference sequence). The J segment lost 0 bases and the V segment lost 0 bases, leaving 5 bases of the junction unmatched. The CDR3 totals 17 residues.

The chain links TRBV29-1 to TRBJ2-3, with D perhaps TRBD2 (7 bases). Trimming stripped 3 bases from V and 3 bases from J, with 16 bases between. The CDR3 totals 15 residues. The germline CDR1 and CDR2 sequences are SQVTM and ANQGSEA. The CDR3 reads CSVDQGGGGTDTQYF. CDR3 in DNA: TGCAGCGTTGATCAAGGGGGGGGTGGGACAGATACGCAGTATTTT.

This rearrangement joins TRBV3-1 (or the pseudogene TRBV3-2) to TRBJ2-1; the D gene is possibly TRBD2 (6 bases). The CDR3 is 17 residues long. The germline CDR1 and CDR2 sequences are LGHDT and YNNKEL (reference sequence). Trimming removed 4 bases at V and 2 bases at J, with 18 bases between. DNA of the CDR3: TGTGCCAGCAGCCTACTAGCCACGCGGGCCACCTACAATGAGCAGTTCTTC. Its protein is CASSLLATRATYNEQFF.

CDR3 DNA sequence: TGTGCCTGGAGTCCACGTGGGGGGGCGGTAAAGACCCAGTACTTC. Its protein is CAWSPRGGAVKTQYF. This chain joins TRBV30 and TRBJ2-5; D is possibly TRBD2 (7 bases). This CDR3 is 15 amino acids long. V was pared by 2 bases and J by 6 bases, with 19 bases between. CDR1 GTSNPN and CDR2 SVGIG come from the germline V gene (reference sequence).

The chain has TRBV28 and TRBJ2-3; 7 nucleotides match TRBD2. The germline gives CDR1 MDHEN, CDR2 SYDVKM. The ends lost 7 bases at V and 0 bases at J; junction bases unmatched: 13. This CDR3 is built from 17 residues. The CDR3 here is CASKVGGLAASTDTQYF. The CDR3 coding sequence is TGTGCCAGCAAGGTGGGCGGGCTAGCGGCTAGCACAGATACGCAGTATTTT.

This chain links TRBV10-3 with TRBJ1-4, with 9 bases fitting TRBD1. J lost 11 bases, V lost 3 bases, and 7 bases had no gene match. Germline CDR1 ENHRY, CDR2 SYGVKD. The CDR3 runs 14 residues. CDR3 DNA sequence: TGTGCCATCAGTGAAACAGGGGGCTTGGGGAAACTGTTTTTT. It translates to CAISETGGLGKLFF.

The chain recombines TRBV5-5 with TRBJ1-6, with D perhaps matching TRBD1 (5 bases). CDR3 size: 15 residues. Looked up from germline, CDR1 is SGHKS and CDR2 is YYEKEE (reference sequence). V gave up 3 bases and J gave up 7 bases, with 14 bases separating them. Here the CDR3 reads CASSSVQGGNSPLHF. The CDR3 DNA follows: TGTGCCAGCAGCTCTGTGCAGGGAGGGAATTCACCCCTCCACTTT.

This clone was seen once. The gene calls are TRBV27 and TRBJ1-5, with D perhaps matching TRBD1 (6 bases). CDR3 length equals 12 residues. With 8 bases removed from V and 3 bases from J, the gap between germline ends came to 8 bases. Per the germline V gene, CDR1 is MNHEY and CDR2 is SMNVEV (reference sequence). CDR3 residues: CASGQNNQPQHF. CDR3 bases: TGTGCCAGCGGACAGAACAATCAGCCCCAGCATTTT.

This clone appeared once. The genes are TRBV19 and TRBJ2-5; D might be TRBD1 (5 bases). This CDR3 comprises 14 residues. Germline CDR1 and CDR2: LNHDA and SQIVND (reference sequence). Between the trimmed V and J ends, which lost 1 base and 5 bases, there was a span of 11 bases. In nucleotides, the CDR3 is TGTGCCAGTAGTATAGTCCAGGGTTCCGAGACCCAGTACTTC. Encoded protein: CASSIVQGSETQYF. The full variable domain, completed using reference TRBV19 and TRBJ2-5, is DGGITQSPKYLFRKEGQNVTLSCEQNLNHDAMYWYRQDPGQGLRLIYYSQIVNDFQKGDIAEGYSVSREKKESFPLTVTSAQKNPTAFYLCASSIVQGSETQYFGPGTRLLVL.

The rearrangement joins TRBV6-6 to TRBJ1-4; D not certain. The CDR3 is 15 amino acids. The germline CDR1 and CDR2 sequences are MNHNY and SVGAGI (reference sequence). V was pared by 4 bases and J by 5 bases, with 14 bases between. The CDR3 protein is CASSSVGRPNEKLFF. For the CDR3, the DNA is TGTGCCAGCAGTTCCGTGGGCAGGCCCAATGAAAAACTGTTTTTT.

The sample holds a few counts of this clone. V is TRBV6-2 or TRBV6-3 and J is TRBJ2-7; D is possibly TRBD2 (6 bases). Germline CDR1 and CDR2: MNHEY and SVGEGT. The CDR3 contains 15 residues. Deletions cut 6 bases from V and 3 bases from J, with 18 bases between. The CDR3 sequence is CASSLTGGGYYEQYF. In DNA form, the CDR3 reads TGTGCCAGCAGCCTCACAGGAGGAGGGTACTACGAGCAGTACTTC.